Here is one T cell receptor (beta chain) with its context. Antigen: not known. CD4+ T cell isolation took place after approximately 11 days of culture. The sample comes from a study of vaccination effects on CD4 cells after COVID-19. Only in-frame clones appear in the TCRdb table, and some are missing; sequencing was by immunoSEQ multiplex PCR. The sample lists around 40,000 clones, about 65% occurring once. The sequencing here drew on CD4+ T cells from PBMCs cultured without peptide, taken before COVID-19 vaccination. The TCR sequence derives from a human donor who received a COVID-19 vaccine.

This CDR3 reads CAWSAELQGYGYTF. The CDR3 coding sequence is TGTGCCTGGAGTGCAGAATTACAGGGTTATGGCTACACCTTC. This chain uses TRBV30 with TRBJ1-2; possibly TRBD1 for D (6 bases). Germline values: CDR1 GTSNPN, CDR2 SVGIG (reference sequence). The CDR3 totals 14 residues. V shed 1 base and J shed 5 bases, with 14 bases lying between them. Supplemented by reference TRBV30 and TRBJ1-2, the full variable domain reads SQTIHQWPATLVQPVGSPLSLECTVEGTSNPNLYWYRQAAGRGLQLLFYSVGIGQISSEVPQNLSASRPQDRQFILSSKKLLLSDSGFYLCAWSAELQGYGYTFGSGTRLTVV.